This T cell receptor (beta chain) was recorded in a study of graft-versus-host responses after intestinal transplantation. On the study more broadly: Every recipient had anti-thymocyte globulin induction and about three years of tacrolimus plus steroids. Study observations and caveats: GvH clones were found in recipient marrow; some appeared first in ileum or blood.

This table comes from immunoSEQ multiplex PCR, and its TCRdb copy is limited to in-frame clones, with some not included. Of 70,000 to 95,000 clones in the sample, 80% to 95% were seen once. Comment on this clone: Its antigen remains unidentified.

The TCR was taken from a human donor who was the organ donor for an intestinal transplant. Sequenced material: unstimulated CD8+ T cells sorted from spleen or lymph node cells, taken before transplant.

CDR3: CASSLWGTGGFDTQYF. For the CDR3, the DNA is TGCGCCAGCAGCTTATGGGGGACAGGGGGTTTTGATACGCAGTATTTT. The chain has TRBV5-1 and TRBJ2-3; 11 bases align to TRBD1. CDR3 size: 16 residues. Germline CDR1 and CDR2: SGHRS and YFSETQ. The V segment lost 2 bases and the J segment 6 bases; nucleotides outside the gene matches: 8.